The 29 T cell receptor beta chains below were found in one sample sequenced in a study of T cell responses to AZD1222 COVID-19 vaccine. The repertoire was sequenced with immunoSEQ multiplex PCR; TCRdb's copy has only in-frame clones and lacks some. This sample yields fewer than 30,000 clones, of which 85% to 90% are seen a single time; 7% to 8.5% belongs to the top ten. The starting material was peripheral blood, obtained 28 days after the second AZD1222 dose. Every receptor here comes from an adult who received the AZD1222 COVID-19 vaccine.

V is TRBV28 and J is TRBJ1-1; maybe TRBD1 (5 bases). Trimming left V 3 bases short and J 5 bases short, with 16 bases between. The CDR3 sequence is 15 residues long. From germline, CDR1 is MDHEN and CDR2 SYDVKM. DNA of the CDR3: TGTGCCAGCAGTTTTCCCGGGGCCCCGGGGACTGAAGCTTTCTTT. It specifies CASSFPGAPGTEAFF.

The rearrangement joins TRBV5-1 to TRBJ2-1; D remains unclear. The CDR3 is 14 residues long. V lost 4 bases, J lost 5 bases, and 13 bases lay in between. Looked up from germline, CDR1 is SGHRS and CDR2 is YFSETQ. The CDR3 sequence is CASSDAPPNNEQFF. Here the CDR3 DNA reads TGCGCCAGCAGCGACGCCCCCCCGAACAATGAGCAGTTCTTC.

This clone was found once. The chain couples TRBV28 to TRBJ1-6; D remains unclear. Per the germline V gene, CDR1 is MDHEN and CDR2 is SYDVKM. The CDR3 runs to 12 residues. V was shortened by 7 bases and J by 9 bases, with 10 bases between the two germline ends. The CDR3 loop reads CASTGLGSPLHF. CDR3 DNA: TGTGCCAGCACGGGCCTGGGTTCACCCCTCCACTTT.

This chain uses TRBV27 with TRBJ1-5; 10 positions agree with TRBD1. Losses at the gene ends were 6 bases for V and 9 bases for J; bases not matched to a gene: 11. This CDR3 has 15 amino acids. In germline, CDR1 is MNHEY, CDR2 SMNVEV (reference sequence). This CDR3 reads CASSPGQGGGRPQHF. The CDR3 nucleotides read TGTGCCAGCAGCCCCGGACAGGGGGGCGGTAGGCCCCAGCATTTT.

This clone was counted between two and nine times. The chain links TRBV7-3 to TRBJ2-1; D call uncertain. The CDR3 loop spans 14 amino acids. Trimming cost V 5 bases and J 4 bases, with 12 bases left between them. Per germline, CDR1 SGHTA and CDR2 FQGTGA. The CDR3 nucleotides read TGTGCCAGCAGCCCTGAGCCTTCTTACAATGAGCAGTTCTTC. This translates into CASSPEPSYNEQFF.

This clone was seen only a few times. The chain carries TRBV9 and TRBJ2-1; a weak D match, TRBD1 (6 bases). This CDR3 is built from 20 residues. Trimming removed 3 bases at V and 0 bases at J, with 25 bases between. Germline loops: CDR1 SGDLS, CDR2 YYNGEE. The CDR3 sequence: CASSGGGAYHRGSSYNEQFF. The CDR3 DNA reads TGTGCCAGCAGCGGGGGTGGAGCGTACCATAGGGGGAGCTCCTACAATGAGCAGTTCTTC.

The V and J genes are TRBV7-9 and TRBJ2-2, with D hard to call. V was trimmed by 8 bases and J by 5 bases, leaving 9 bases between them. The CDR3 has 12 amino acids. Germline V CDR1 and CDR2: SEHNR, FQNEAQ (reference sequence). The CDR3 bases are TGTGCCAGCCAAACCGAGACCGGGGAGCTGTTTTTT. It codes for CASQTETGELFF. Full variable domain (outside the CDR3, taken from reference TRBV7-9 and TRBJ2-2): DTGVSQNPRHKITKRGQNVTFRCDPISEHNRLYWYRQTLGQGPEFLTYFQNEAQLEKSRLLSDRFSAERPKGSFSTLEIQRTEQGDSAMYLCASQTETGELFFGEGSRLTVL.

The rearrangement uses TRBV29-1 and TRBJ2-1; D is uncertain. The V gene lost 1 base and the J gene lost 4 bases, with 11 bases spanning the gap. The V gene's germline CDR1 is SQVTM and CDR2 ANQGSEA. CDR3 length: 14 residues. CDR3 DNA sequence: TGCAGCGTTGAAGGGATTCCGCCTTACAATGAGCAGTTCTTC. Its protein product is CSVEGIPPYNEQFF.

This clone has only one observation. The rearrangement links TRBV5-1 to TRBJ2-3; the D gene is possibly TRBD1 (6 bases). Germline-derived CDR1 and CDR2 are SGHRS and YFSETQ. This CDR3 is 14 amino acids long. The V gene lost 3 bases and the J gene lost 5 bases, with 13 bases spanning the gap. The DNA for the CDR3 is TGCGCCAGCAGCTCCCCAGGGGCGGAAGATACGCAGTATTTT. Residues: CASSSPGAEDTQYF. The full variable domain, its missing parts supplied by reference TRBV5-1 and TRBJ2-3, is KAGVTQTPRYLIKTRGQQVTLSCSPISGHRSVSWYQQTPGQGLQFLFEYFSETQRNKGNFPGRFSGRQFSNSRSEMNVSTLELGDSALYLCASSSPGAEDTQYFGPGTRLTVL.

The CDR3 sequence: CASSPAGTGAYNEQFF. CDR3 nucleotide sequence: TGTGCCAGCAGCCCCGCCGGGACAGGGGCCTACAATGAGCAGTTCTTC. The chain employs TRBV5-4 and TRBJ2-1; 10 nucleotides agree with TRBD1. The CDR3 runs to 16 residues. Unmatched junction bases numbered 6, after V lost 4 bases and J lost 2 bases. CDR1 is SGHNT and CDR2 is YYREEE in the germline V gene (reference sequence).

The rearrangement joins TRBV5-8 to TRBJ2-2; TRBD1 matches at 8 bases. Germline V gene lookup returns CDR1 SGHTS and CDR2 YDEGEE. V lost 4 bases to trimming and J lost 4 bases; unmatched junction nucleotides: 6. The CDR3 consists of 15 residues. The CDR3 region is CASSAGTGLTGELFF. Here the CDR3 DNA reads TGTGCCAGCAGCGCCGGGACAGGACTCACCGGGGAGCTGTTTTTT.

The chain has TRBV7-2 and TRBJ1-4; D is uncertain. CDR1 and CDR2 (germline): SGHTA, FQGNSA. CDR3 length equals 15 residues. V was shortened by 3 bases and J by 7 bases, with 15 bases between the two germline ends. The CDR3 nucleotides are TGTGCCAGCAGCTTGTCTGGTTTGAGTGGTGAAAAACTGTTTTTT. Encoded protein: CASSLSGLSGEKLFF.

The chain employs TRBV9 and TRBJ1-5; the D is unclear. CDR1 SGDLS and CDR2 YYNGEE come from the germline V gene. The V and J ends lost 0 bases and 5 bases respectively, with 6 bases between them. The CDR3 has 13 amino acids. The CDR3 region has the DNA TGTGCCAGCAGCGTAGAGCTTCATCAGCCCCAGCATTTT. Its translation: CASSVELHQPQHF.

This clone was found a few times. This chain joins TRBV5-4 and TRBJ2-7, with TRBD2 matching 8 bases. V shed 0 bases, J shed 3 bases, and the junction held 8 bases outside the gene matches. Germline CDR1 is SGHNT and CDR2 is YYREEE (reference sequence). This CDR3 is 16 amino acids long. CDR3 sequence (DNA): TGTGCCAGCAGCTTGGGGGAAGGACGGGAGGGCTACGAGCAGTACTTC. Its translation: CASSLGEGREGYEQYF.

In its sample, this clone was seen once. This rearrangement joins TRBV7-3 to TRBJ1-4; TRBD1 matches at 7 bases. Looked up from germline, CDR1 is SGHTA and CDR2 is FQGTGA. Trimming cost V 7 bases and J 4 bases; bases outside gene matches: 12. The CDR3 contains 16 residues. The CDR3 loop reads CASTHRGRVGNEKLFF. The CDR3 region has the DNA TGTGCCAGCACTCACAGGGGCCGGGTGGGTAATGAAAAACTGTTTTTT.

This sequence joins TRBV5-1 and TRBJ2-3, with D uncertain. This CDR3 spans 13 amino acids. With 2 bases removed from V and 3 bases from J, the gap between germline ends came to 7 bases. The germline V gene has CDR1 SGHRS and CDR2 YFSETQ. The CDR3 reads CASSLAVTDTQYF. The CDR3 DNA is TGCGCCAGCAGCTTAGCCGTGACAGATACGCAGTATTTT.

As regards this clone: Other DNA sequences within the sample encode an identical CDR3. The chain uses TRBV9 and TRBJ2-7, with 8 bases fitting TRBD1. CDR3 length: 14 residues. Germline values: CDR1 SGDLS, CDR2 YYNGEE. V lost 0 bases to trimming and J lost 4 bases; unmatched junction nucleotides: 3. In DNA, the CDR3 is TGTGCCAGCAGCGTAGGCCAGGGGGCGTACGAGCAGTACTTC. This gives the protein CASSVGQGAYEQYF.

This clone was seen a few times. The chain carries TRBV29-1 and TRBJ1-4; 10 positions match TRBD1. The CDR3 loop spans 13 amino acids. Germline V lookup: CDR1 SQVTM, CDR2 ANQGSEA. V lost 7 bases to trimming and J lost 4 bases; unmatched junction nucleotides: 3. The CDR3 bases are TGCAGCGGCGGACAGGGGGGTAATGAAAAACTGTTTTTT. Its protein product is CSGGQGGNEKLFF.

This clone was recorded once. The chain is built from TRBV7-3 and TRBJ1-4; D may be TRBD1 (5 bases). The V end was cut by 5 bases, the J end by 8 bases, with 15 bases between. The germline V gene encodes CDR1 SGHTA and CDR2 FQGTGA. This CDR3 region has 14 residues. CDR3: CASSPGTGGEKLFF. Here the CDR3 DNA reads TGTGCCAGCAGCCCCGGGACGGGGGGGGAAAAACTGTTTTTT. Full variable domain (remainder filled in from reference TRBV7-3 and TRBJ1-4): GAGVSQTPSNKVTEKGKYVELRCDPISGHTALYWYRQSLGQGPEFLIYFQGTGAADDSGLPNDRFFAVRPEGSVSTLKIQRTERGDSAVYLCASSPGTGGEKLFFGSGTQLSVL.

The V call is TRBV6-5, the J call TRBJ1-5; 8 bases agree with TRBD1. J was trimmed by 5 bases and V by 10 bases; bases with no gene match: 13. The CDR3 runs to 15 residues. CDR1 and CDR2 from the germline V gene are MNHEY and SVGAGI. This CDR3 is CATENGQGGDQPQHF. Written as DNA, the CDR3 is TGTGCCACCGAGAATGGACAGGGTGGGGATCAGCCCCAGCATTTT.

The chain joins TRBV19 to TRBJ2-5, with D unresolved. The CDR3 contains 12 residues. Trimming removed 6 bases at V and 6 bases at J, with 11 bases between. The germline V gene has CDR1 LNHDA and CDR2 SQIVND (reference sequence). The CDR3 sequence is CASSMSDKTQYF. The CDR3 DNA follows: TGTGCCAGTAGCATGTCGGATAAGACCCAGTACTTC.

DNA for the CDR3: TGTGCCAGCAGCTTGTATCACGGGGGCTCTGGAAACACCATATATTTT. As protein: CASSLYHGGSGNTIYF. This chain links TRBV5-6 with TRBJ1-3, with D possibly being TRBD1 (5 bases). The CDR3 loop spans 16 amino acids. Trimming removed 1 base from V and 0 bases from J, with 11 bases in between. The germline CDR1 and CDR2 sequences are SGHDT and YYEEEE.

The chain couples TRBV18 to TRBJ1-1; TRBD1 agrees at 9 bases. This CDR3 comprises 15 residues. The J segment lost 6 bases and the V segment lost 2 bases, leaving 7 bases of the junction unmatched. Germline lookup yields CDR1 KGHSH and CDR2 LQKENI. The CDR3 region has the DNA TGTGCCAGCTCACCAGCCGGGACAGGGCACTCTGAAGCTTTCTTT. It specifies CASSPAGTGHSEAFF. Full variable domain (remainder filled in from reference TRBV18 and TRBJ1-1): NAGVMQNPRHLVRRRGQEARLRCSPMKGHSHVYWYRQLPEEGLKFMVYLQKENIIDESGMPKERFSAEFPKEGPSILRIQQVVRGDSAAYFCASSPAGTGHSEAFFGQGTRLTVV.

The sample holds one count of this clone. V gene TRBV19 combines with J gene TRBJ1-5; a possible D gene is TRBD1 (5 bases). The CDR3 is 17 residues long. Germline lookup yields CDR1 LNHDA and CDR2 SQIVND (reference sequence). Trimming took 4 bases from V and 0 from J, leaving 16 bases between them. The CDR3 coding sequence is TGTGCCAGTAGTACATCCCAGGGCGCCTATAGCAATCAGCCCCAGCATTTT. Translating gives CASSTSQGAYSNQPQHF. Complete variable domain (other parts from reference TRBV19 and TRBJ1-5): DGGITQSPKYLFRKEGQNVTLSCEQNLNHDAMYWYRQDPGQGLRLIYYSQIVNDFQKGDIAEGYSVSREKKESFPLTVTSAQKNPTAFYLCASSTSQGAYSNQPQHFGDGTRLSIL.

CDR3 region: CASSLVGSAHYEQYF. DNA of the CDR3: TGTGCCAGCAGCTTAGTTGGGAGCGCCCACTACGAGCAGTACTTC. V usage is TRBV7-9 and J usage is TRBJ2-7, with D perhaps matching TRBD2 (5 bases). Germline assignment: CDR1 SEHNR and CDR2 FQNEAQ (reference sequence). Trimming shortened V by 1 base and J by 3 bases, and 13 bases separated the two germline ends. This CDR3 comprises 15 residues.

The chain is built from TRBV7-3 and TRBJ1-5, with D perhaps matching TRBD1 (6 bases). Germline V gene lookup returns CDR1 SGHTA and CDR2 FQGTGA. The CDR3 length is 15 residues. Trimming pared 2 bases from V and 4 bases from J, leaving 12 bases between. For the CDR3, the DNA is TGTGCCAGCAGCTTATCGGGGGCTCGGAATCAGCCCCAGCATTTT. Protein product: CASSLSGARNQPQHF. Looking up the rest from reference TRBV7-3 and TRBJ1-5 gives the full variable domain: GAGVSQTPSNKVTEKGKYVELRCDPISGHTALYWYRQSLGQGPEFLIYFQGTGAADDSGLPNDRFFAVRPEGSVSTLKIQRTERGDSAVYLCASSLSGARNQPQHFGDGTRLSIL.

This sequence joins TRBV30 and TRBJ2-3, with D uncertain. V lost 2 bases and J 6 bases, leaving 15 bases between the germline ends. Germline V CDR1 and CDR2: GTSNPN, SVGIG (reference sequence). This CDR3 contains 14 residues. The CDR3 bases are TGTGCCTGGAGTAGGAAGGGTCCTGATGATACGCAGTATTTT. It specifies CAWSRKGPDDTQYF.

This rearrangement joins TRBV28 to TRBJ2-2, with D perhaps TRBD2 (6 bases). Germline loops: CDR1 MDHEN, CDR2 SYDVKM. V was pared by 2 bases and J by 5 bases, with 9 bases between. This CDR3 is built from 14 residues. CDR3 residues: CASSLGGKTGELFF. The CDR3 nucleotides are TGTGCCAGCAGTTTAGGCGGGAAAACCGGGGAGCTGTTTTTT.

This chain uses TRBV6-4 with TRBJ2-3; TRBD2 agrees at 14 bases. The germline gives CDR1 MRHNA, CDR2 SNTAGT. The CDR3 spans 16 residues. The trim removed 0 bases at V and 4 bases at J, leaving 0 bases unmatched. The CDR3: CASSDSTSGGADTQYF. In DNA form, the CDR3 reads TGTGCCAGCAGTGACTCGACTAGCGGGGGGGCAGATACGCAGTATTTT.